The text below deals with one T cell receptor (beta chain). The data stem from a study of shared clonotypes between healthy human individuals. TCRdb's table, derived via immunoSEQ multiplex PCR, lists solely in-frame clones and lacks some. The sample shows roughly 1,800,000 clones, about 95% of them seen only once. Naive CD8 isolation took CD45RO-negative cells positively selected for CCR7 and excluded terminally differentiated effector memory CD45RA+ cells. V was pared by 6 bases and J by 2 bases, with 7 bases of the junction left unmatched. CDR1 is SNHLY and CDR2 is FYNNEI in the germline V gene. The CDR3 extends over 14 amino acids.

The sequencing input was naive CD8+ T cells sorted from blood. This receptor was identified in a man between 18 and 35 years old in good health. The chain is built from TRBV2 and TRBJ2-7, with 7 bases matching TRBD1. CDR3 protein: CASRGTETPYEQYF. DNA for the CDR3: TGTGCCAGCAGGGGGACAGAGACGCCCTACGAGCAGTACTTC.